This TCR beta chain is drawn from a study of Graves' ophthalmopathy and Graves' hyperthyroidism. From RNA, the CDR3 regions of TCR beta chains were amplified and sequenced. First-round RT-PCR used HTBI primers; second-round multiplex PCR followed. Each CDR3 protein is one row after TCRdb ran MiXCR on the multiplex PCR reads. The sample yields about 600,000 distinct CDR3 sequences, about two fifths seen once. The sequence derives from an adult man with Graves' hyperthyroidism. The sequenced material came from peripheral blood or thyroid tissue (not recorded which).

The DNA of the CDR3 is TGTGCCAGCAGCCGAAGGGCCGTGAGAGATACGCAGTATTTT. It specifies CASSRRAVRDTQYF. The rearrangement joins TRBV7-2 to TRBJ2-3; D ambiguous. V lost 5 bases, J lost 5 bases, and 14 bases lay in between. Germline lookup yields CDR1 SGHTA and CDR2 FQGNSA. The CDR3 extends over 14 amino acids.